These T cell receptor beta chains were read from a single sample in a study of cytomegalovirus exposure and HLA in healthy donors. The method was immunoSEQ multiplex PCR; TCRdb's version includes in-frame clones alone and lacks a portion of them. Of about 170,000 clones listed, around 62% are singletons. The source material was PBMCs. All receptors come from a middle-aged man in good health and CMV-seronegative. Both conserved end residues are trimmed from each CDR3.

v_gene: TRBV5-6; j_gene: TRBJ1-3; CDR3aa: ASSPGQGEGNTIY
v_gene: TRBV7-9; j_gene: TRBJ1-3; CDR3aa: ASRGTGYGNTIY
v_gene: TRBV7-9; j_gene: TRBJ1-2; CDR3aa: ASSLQGAGAYGYT
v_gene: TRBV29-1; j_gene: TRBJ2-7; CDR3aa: SVEFGTYEQY
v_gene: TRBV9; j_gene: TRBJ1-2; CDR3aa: ASRNRENYGYT
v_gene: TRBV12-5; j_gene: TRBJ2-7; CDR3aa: ASGLDPLGTGHYEQY
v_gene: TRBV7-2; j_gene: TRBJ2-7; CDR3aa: ASSSGTSEFYEQY
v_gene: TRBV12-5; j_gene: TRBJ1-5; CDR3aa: ASGLPANRGDNNQPQH
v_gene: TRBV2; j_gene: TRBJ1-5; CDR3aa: ASVLTGDQPQH
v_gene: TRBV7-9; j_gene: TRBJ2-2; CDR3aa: ASRGTSGGQRLNTGELF
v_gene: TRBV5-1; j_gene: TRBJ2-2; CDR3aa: ASSLVGGLTTGELF
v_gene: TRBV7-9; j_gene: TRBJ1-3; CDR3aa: ASSEGWGGSAGNTIY
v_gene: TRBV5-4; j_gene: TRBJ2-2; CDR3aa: ASRVRVNTGELF
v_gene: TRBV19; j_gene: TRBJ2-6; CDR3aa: ASSIWFPGGQTSSGANVLT
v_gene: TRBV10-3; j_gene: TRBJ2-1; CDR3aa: AISEPGLAGEKNYNEQF
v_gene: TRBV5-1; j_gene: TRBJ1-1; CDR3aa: ASSLKTTGTEAF
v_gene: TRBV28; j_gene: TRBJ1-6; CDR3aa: ATSGSYGNNSPLH
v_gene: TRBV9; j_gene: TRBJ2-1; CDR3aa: ASSVDFEDNEQF
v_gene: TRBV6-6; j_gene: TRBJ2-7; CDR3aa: ASSYGAPAYEQY
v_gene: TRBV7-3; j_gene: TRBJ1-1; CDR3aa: ASSRKSRDRDAEAF
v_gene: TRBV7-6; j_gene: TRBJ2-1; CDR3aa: ASSPDSSSYNEQF
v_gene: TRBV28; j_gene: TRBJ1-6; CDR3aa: ASRGAGLGDSPLH
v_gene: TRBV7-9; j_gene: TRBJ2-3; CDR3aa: ASSLAQGGPDTQY
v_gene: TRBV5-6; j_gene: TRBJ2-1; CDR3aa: ASSWAGTGAYNEQF
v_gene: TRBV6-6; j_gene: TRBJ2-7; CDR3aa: ASRGLAGDDAYEQY
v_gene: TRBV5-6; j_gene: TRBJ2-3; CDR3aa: ASSATAPGTQY
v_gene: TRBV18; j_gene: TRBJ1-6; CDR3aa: ASSPNAQEGSPLH
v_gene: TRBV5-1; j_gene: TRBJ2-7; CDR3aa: ASSLDRVSYEQY
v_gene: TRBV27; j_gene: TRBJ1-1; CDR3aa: ASSGRVEAF
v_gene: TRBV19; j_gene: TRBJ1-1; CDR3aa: ASNLRVGTEAF
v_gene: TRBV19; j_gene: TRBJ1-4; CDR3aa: ASSMTRSAGKLF
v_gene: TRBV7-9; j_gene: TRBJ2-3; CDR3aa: ASRTVGGGGTDTQY
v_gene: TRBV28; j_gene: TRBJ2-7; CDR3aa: ASINSGSGSYEQY